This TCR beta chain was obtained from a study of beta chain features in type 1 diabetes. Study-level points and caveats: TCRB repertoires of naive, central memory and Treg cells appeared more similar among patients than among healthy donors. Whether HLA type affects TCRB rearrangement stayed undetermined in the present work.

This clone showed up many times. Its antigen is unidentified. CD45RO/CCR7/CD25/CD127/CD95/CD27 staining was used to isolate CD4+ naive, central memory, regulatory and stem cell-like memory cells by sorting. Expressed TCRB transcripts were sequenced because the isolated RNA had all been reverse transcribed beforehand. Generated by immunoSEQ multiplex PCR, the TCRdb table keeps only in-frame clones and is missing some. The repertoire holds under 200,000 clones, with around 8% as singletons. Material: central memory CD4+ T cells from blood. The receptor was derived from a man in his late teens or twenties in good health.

The CDR3 DNA reads as TGTGCCAGCAGCGTATCTCGGGAGACCCAGTACTTC. Amino acids: CASSVSRETQYF. The rearrangement uses TRBV5-6 and TRBJ2-5, with unresolved D. V lost 4 bases, J lost 5 bases, and 9 bases lay in between. The CDR3 extends over 12 amino acids. Germline loops: CDR1 SGHDT, CDR2 YYEEEE.